This is a list of T cell receptor beta chains from one sample in a study of blood T cell repertoires in COVID-19. Libraries were prepared by immunoSEQ multiplex PCR; TCRdb keeps only in-frame clonotypes and omits some of them. This table holds about 130,000 clones, almost 85% found once. The sequenced sample consisted of peripheral blood. These receptors all come from a human donor in a cohort sampled during active COVID-19. The CDR3 runs from the conserved cysteine through the conserved F or W. Each record gives: D gene, clone size, V gene, J gene, CDR3 DNA, CDR3 protein. The D gene is left open where the match is weak. Size tells how often a clone was seen (once, few, many) or the class of an expanded clone, and some rows leave it out.

d_call: TRBD1
clone_size: .
v_call: TRBV30
j_call: TRBJ1-2
cdr3_nt: TGTGCCTGGTCGACAGGGAATATTGGCTACACCTTC
cdr3_aa: CAWSTGNIGYTF

d_call: TRBD1
clone_size: .
v_call: TRBV3-1/TRBV3-2
j_call: TRBJ1-2
cdr3_nt: TGTGCCAGCAGCCCAAGGGACAGCTACGGAGGCTACACCTTC
cdr3_aa: CASSPRDSYGGYTF

d_call: .
clone_size: .
v_call: TRBV7-2
j_call: TRBJ2-3
cdr3_nt: TGTGCCAGCAGCCCCTGGGAGTGGCCGCGGGATACGCAGTATTTT
cdr3_aa: CASSPWEWPRDTQYF

d_call: .
clone_size: .
v_call: TRBV7-9
j_call: TRBJ2-6
cdr3_nt: TGTGCCAGCAGCTTAGCGCTATCCTCTGGGGCCAACGTCCTGACTTTC
cdr3_aa: CASSLALSSGANVLTF

d_call: TRBD1
clone_size: .
v_call: TRBV6-5
j_call: TRBJ2-2
cdr3_nt: TGTGCCAGCAGTTGGACAGGGCGTACCGGGGAGCTGTTTTTT
cdr3_aa: CASSWTGRTGELFF

d_call: TRBD2
clone_size: .
v_call: TRBV6-1
j_call: TRBJ2-3
cdr3_nt: TGTGCCAGCAGTGAATCAGCGGGGGGGCCGCCTGGCACAGATACGCAGTATTTT
cdr3_aa: CASSESAGGPPGTDTQYF

d_call: TRBD2
clone_size: .
v_call: TRBV3-1/TRBV3-2
j_call: TRBJ2-1
cdr3_nt: TGTGCCAGCAGCCAAGATCTAGCGGGCGTAAAGGAGCAGTTCTTC
cdr3_aa: CASSQDLAGVKEQFF

d_call: .
clone_size: .
v_call: TRBV15
j_call: TRBJ2-6
cdr3_nt: TGTGCCACCCAGAAAGGGGCCTCCTCTGGGGCCAACGTCCTGACTTTC
cdr3_aa: CATQKGASSGANVLTF

d_call: .
clone_size: .
v_call: TRBV21-1
j_call: TRBJ2-5
cdr3_nt: TGTGCCAGCAGCAAAGTTTTAAGACAGGGGATTAAAGAGACCCAGTACTTC
cdr3_aa: CASSKVLRQGIKETQYF

d_call: TRBD1
clone_size: .
v_call: TRBV9
j_call: TRBJ2-7
cdr3_nt: TGTGCCAGCAGCGCGGGACAGGGGGCCCACTACGAGCAGTACTTC
cdr3_aa: CASSAGQGAHYEQYF

d_call: .
clone_size: .
v_call: TRBV18
j_call: TRBJ2-6
cdr3_nt: TGTGCCAGCTCACTTACAGGGAGCTCTGGGGCCAACGTCCTGACTTTC
cdr3_aa: CASSLTGSSGANVLTF

d_call: .
clone_size: .
v_call: TRBV5-4
j_call: TRBJ2-3
cdr3_nt: TGTGCCAGCAGCTTGGGGTTCAGCGACTCGGGCACAGATACGCAGTATTTT
cdr3_aa: CASSLGFSDSGTDTQYF

d_call: .
clone_size: .
v_call: TRBV11-2
j_call: TRBJ1-2
cdr3_nt: TGTGCCAGCAGCTTGGGAGACAACTATGGCTACACCTTC
cdr3_aa: CASSLGDNYGYTF

d_call: TRBD1
clone_size: once
v_call: TRBV6-5
j_call: TRBJ2-7
cdr3_nt: TGTGCCAGCACACCGACAGGGCCCCCCTACGAGCAGTACTTC
cdr3_aa: CASTPTGPPYEQYF

d_call: .
clone_size: .
v_call: TRBV7-2
j_call: TRBJ1-1
cdr3_nt: TGTGCCAGCAGCCCACAGGGAGTATCGACTGAAGCTTTCTTT
cdr3_aa: CASSPQGVSTEAFF

d_call: .
clone_size: .
v_call: TRBV5-1
j_call: TRBJ2-6
cdr3_nt: TGCGCCAGCAGCGTGGGCCGCGGGTTTGGGGCCAACGTCCTGACTTTC
cdr3_aa: CASSVGRGFGANVLTF

d_call: .
clone_size: .
v_call: TRBV29-1
j_call: TRBJ1-1
cdr3_nt: TGCAGCGTTGTGGGCAGGGGATGGACTGAAGCTTTCTTT
cdr3_aa: CSVVGRGWTEAFF

d_call: TRBD2
clone_size: .
v_call: TRBV3-1/TRBV3-2
j_call: TRBJ2-5
cdr3_nt: TGTGCCAGCAGCCCCGGGACTAGCGGGGGGCCAGGTTGGGAGACCCAGTACTTC
cdr3_aa: CASSPGTSGGPGWETQYF

d_call: .
clone_size: .
v_call: TRBV11-2
j_call: TRBJ2-7
cdr3_nt: TGTGCCAGCAGCTTAGAGCGTGCCCTCTCCTACGAGCAGTACTTC
cdr3_aa: CASSLERALSYEQYF

d_call: .
clone_size: once
v_call: TRBV6-5
j_call: TRBJ2-3
cdr3_nt: TGTGCCAGCAGGTACAGGGGAGGGGACACAGATACGCAGTATTTT
cdr3_aa: CASRYRGGDTDTQYF

d_call: .
clone_size: .
v_call: TRBV5-1
j_call: TRBJ2-7
cdr3_nt: TGCGCCAGCAGTATTGGCCCCGAGCAGTACTTC
cdr3_aa: CASSIGPEQYF

d_call: .
clone_size: .
v_call: TRBV21-1
j_call: TRBJ1-2
cdr3_nt: TGTGCCAGCAGCCACAGGTATGGCTACACCTTC
cdr3_aa: CASSHRYGYTF

d_call: TRBD1
clone_size: .
v_call: TRBV6-1
j_call: TRBJ2-5
cdr3_nt: TGTGCCAGCAGTGAAAACAGGGGGTTGGAGACCCAGTACTTC
cdr3_aa: CASSENRGLETQYF

d_call: TRBD1
clone_size: .
v_call: TRBV5-6
j_call: TRBJ2-1
cdr3_nt: TGTGCCAGCAGCTTCGGGACAGGGTTAAATGAGCAGTTCTTC
cdr3_aa: CASSFGTGLNEQFF

d_call: TRBD1
clone_size: .
v_call: TRBV2
j_call: TRBJ1-4
cdr3_nt: TGTGCCAGCAGTGCGAGGACAGGGGGCGTCGAAAAACTGTTTTTT
cdr3_aa: CASSARTGGVEKLFF

d_call: TRBD1
clone_size: few
v_call: TRBV4-1
j_call: TRBJ2-7
cdr3_nt: TGCGCCAGCAGCCAAGTTGTCCGGACAGGGTGGTACGAGCAGTACTTC
cdr3_aa: CASSQVVRTGWYEQYF

d_call: TRBD1
clone_size: .
v_call: TRBV5-4
j_call: TRBJ2-5
cdr3_nt: TGTGCCAGCAGCACCCGACAGGGGGCTTGGGAGACCCAGTACTTC
cdr3_aa: CASSTRQGAWETQYF

d_call: TRBD1
clone_size: .
v_call: TRBV2
j_call: TRBJ1-5
cdr3_nt: TGTGCCAGCAGTGAATCAGACGGGACAGGGTATCAGCCCCAGCATTTT
cdr3_aa: CASSESDGTGYQPQHF

d_call: TRBD1
clone_size: .
v_call: TRBV10-3
j_call: TRBJ2-7
cdr3_nt: TGTGCCATCAGTGTCGGACAGGGGGCGTACGAGCAGTACTTC
cdr3_aa: CAISVGQGAYEQYF

d_call: TRBD1
clone_size: .
v_call: TRBV4-1
j_call: TRBJ2-3
cdr3_nt: TGCGCCAGCAGCCTGTCCTGGGGACAGGGGAGCACAGATACGCAGTATTTT
cdr3_aa: CASSLSWGQGSTDTQYF

d_call: .
clone_size: .
v_call: TRBV3-1/TRBV3-2
j_call: TRBJ1-1
cdr3_nt: TGTGCCAGCAGACGGACACAGAACACTGAAGCTTTCTTT
cdr3_aa: CASRRTQNTEAFF

d_call: .
clone_size: .
v_call: TRBV3-1/TRBV3-2
j_call: TRBJ1-2
cdr3_nt: TGTGCCAGCAGCCAAGACAGGTACTTCTATGGCTACACCTTC
cdr3_aa: CASSQDRYFYGYTF

d_call: .
clone_size: .
v_call: TRBV2
j_call: TRBJ1-2
cdr3_nt: TGTGCCAGCAGTCAGGCTGGGGCAGCATATGGCTACACCTTC
cdr3_aa: CASSQAGAAYGYTF

d_call: .
clone_size: .
v_call: TRBV2
j_call: TRBJ2-1
cdr3_nt: TGTGCCAGCAGTTCCGGCAATGAGCAGTTCTTC
cdr3_aa: CASSSGNEQFF

d_call: .
clone_size: .
v_call: TRBV18
j_call: TRBJ1-1
cdr3_nt: TGTGCCAGCTCACCAAGATCAGGACAGCACTACACTGAAGCTTTCTTT
cdr3_aa: CASSPRSGQHYTEAFF

d_call: .
clone_size: .
v_call: TRBV5-1
j_call: TRBJ2-7
cdr3_nt: TGCGCCAGCAGCTCGGACTATAGGACCGTGGGAACGGTCGAGCAGTACTTC
cdr3_aa: CASSSDYRTVGTVEQYF

d_call: TRBD2
clone_size: .
v_call: TRBV19
j_call: TRBJ2-1
cdr3_nt: TGTGCCAGTAGTATAGGGGCCAGCGGGGGGGCATTTGGCGAGCAGTTCTTC
cdr3_aa: CASSIGASGGAFGEQFF

d_call: TRBD1
clone_size: .
v_call: TRBV9
j_call: TRBJ1-2
cdr3_nt: TGTGCCAGCAGCTCACAGGGGGTTTATGGCTACACCTTC
cdr3_aa: CASSSQGVYGYTF

d_call: .
clone_size: .
v_call: TRBV10-3
j_call: TRBJ1-1
cdr3_nt: TGTGCCATCAGTGAGACATCGACAGATTTGAACACTGAAGCTTTCTTT
cdr3_aa: CAISETSTDLNTEAFF

d_call: .
clone_size: .
v_call: TRBV27
j_call: TRBJ2-7
cdr3_nt: TGTGCCAGCAGTCCCAGCGGACCCTACGAGCAGTACTTC
cdr3_aa: CASSPSGPYEQYF

d_call: .
clone_size: .
v_call: TRBV20-1
j_call: TRBJ2-1
cdr3_nt: TGCAGTGCTACTGACTATCACAATGAGCAGTTCTTC
cdr3_aa: CSATDYHNEQFF

d_call: TRBD2
clone_size: .
v_call: TRBV6-5
j_call: TRBJ2-7
cdr3_nt: TGTGCCAGCAGTCGACTAGCGGGGGGTGGCGAGCAGTACTTC
cdr3_aa: CASSRLAGGGEQYF

d_call: .
clone_size: .
v_call: TRBV28
j_call: TRBJ1-1
cdr3_nt: TGTGCCAGCAGTTTAGTAGCAGGGAAAACTGAAGCTTTCTTT
cdr3_aa: CASSLVAGKTEAFF

d_call: TRBD1
clone_size: .
v_call: TRBV9
j_call: TRBJ2-3
cdr3_nt: TGTGCCAGCAGCGTAGGCGGTAGGACAGGGGGGACAGATACGCAGTATTTT
cdr3_aa: CASSVGGRTGGTDTQYF

d_call: .
clone_size: .
v_call: TRBV5-6
j_call: TRBJ1-5
cdr3_nt: TGTGCCAGCAGTTCTCAGGGCCGTCAGCCCCAGCATTTT
cdr3_aa: CASSSQGRQPQHF

d_call: .
clone_size: .
v_call: TRBV11-3
j_call: TRBJ1-1
cdr3_nt: TGTGCCAGCAGCTTAGGTAGGGGGAACACTGAAGCTTTCTTT
cdr3_aa: CASSLGRGNTEAFF

d_call: TRBD1
clone_size: .
v_call: TRBV3-1/TRBV3-2
j_call: TRBJ1-1
cdr3_nt: TGTGCCAGCAGCCAAGAGTCCTGGACAGGGACTGAAGCTTTCTTT
cdr3_aa: CASSQESWTGTEAFF

d_call: .
clone_size: .
v_call: TRBV19
j_call: TRBJ1-6
cdr3_nt: TGTGCCAGTAGTATAGGAGGACAGATCCCTAATTCACCCCTCCACTTT
cdr3_aa: CASSIGGQIPNSPLHF

d_call: .
clone_size: few
v_call: TRBV6-5
j_call: TRBJ2-7
cdr3_nt: TGTGCCAGCAGTTTTGGACAGAGTTCTTACGAGCAGTACTTC
cdr3_aa: CASSFGQSSYEQYF

d_call: .
clone_size: .
v_call: TRBV27
j_call: TRBJ2-1
cdr3_nt: TGTGCCAGCAGTGGTCACTCGGGGGTTGAGCAGTTCTTC
cdr3_aa: CASSGHSGVEQFF

d_call: TRBD1
clone_size: few
v_call: TRBV5-4
j_call: TRBJ2-7
cdr3_nt: TGTGCCAGCAGTGCACAGGGGATCAACGAGCAGTACTTC
cdr3_aa: CASSAQGINEQYF

d_call: TRBD1
clone_size: .
v_call: TRBV6-1
j_call: TRBJ1-1
cdr3_nt: TGTGCCAGCAGTGGGATCGGACAGGGGATAAGCACTGAAGCTTTCTTT
cdr3_aa: CASSGIGQGISTEAFF

d_call: .
clone_size: .
v_call: TRBV19
j_call: TRBJ2-3
cdr3_nt: TGTGCCAGTGGTAGCGTGGTCACAGATACGCAGTATTTT
cdr3_aa: CASGSVVTDTQYF

d_call: .
clone_size: .
v_call: TRBV27
j_call: TRBJ2-3
cdr3_nt: TGTGCCAGCAGTTTAAGGAGAGGGGATACGCAGTATTTT
cdr3_aa: CASSLRRGDTQYF

d_call: TRBD1
clone_size: .
v_call: TRBV6-1
j_call: TRBJ2-7
cdr3_nt: TGTGCCAGCAGTGAACCCTATGGACAGGGAGGCTACGAGCAGTACTTC
cdr3_aa: CASSEPYGQGGYEQYF

d_call: .
clone_size: .
v_call: TRBV3-1/TRBV3-2
j_call: TRBJ2-3
cdr3_nt: TGTGCCAGCAGCCAAGTAGGGGGCACAGATACGCAGTATTTT
cdr3_aa: CASSQVGGTDTQYF

d_call: TRBD2
clone_size: .
v_call: TRBV6-5
j_call: TRBJ2-1
cdr3_nt: TGTGCCAGCACCCAGACTAGCGGGGGTGTCTATGAGCAGTTCTTC
cdr3_aa: CASTQTSGGVYEQFF

d_call: TRBD1
clone_size: .
v_call: TRBV18
j_call: TRBJ2-7
cdr3_nt: TGTGCCAGCTCACCGCGACAGGGGGAGTTCTACGAGCAGTACTTC
cdr3_aa: CASSPRQGEFYEQYF

d_call: .
clone_size: once
v_call: TRBV30
j_call: TRBJ1-1
cdr3_nt: TGTGCCTGGAAACGGGACTTGAAGAACACTGAAGCTTTCTTT
cdr3_aa: CAWKRDLKNTEAFF